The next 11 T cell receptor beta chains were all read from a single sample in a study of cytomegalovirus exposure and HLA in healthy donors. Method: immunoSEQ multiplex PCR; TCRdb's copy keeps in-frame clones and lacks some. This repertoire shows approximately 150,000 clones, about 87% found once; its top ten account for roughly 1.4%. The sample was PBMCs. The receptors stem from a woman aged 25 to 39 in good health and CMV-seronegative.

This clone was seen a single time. CDR3 sequence reads: CAISTQELAGRETQYF. CDR3 in DNA: TGTGCCATCAGTACCCAAGAACTAGCGGGGAGAGAGACCCAGTACTTC. The gene calls are TRBV10-3 and TRBJ2-5; 10 positions match TRBD2. The CDR3 covers 16 residues. Germline loops: CDR1 ENHRY, CDR2 SYGVKD. V lost 5 bases, J lost 4 bases, and 10 bases stayed unmatched.

For the CDR3, the DNA is TGCGCCAGCAGCCAAGATGGGACAGCCCGTTTCGACGAGCAGTACTTC. Protein product: CASSQDGTARFDEQYF. The chain recombines TRBV4-3 with TRBJ2-7, with 7 bases aligning to TRBD1. CDR1 and CDR2 from the germline V gene are LGHNA and YSLEER. The length of the CDR3 is 16 residues. With 0 bases clipped from V and 5 bases from J, the junction kept 10 bases outside the gene matches.

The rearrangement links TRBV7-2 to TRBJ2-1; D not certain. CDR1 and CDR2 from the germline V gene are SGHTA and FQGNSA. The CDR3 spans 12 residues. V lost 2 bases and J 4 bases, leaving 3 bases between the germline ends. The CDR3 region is CASSLQYNEQFF. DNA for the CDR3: TGTGCCAGCAGCTTACAATACAATGAGCAGTTCTTC.

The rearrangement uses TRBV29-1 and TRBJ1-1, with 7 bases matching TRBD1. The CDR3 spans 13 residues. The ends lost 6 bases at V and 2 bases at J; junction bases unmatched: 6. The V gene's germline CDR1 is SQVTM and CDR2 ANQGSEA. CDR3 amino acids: CSVPTGANTEAFF. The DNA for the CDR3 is TGCAGCGTCCCCACAGGGGCAAACACTGAAGCTTTCTTT.

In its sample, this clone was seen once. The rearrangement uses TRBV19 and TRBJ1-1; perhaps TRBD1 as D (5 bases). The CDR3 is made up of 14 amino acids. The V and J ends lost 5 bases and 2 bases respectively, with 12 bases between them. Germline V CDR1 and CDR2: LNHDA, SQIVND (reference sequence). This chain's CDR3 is CASSRQGLNTEAFF. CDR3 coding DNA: TGTGCCAGTAGTCGGCAGGGCTTAAACACTGAAGCTTTCTTT.

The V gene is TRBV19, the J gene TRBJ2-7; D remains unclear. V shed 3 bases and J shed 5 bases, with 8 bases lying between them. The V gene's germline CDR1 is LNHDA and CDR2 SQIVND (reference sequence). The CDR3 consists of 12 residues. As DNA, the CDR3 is TGTGCCAGTAGTATTGGTTCGGACGAGCAGTACTTC. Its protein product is CASSIGSDEQYF. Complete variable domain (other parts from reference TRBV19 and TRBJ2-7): DGGITQSPKYLFRKEGQNVTLSCEQNLNHDAMYWYRQDPGQGLRLIYYSQIVNDFQKGDIAEGYSVSREKKESFPLTVTSAQKNPTAFYLCASSIGSDEQYFGPGTRLTVT.

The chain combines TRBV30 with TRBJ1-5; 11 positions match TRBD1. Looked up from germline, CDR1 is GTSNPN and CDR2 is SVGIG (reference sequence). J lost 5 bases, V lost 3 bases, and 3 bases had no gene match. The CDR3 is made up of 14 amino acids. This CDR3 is CAWRDRGLHQPQHF. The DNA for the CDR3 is TGTGCCTGGAGGGACAGGGGGCTCCATCAGCCCCAGCATTTT.

Written as DNA, the CDR3 is TGTGCCAGCAGCCACCGGGAAAGAGCCTACGAGCAGTACTTC. Translated, it gives CASSHRERAYEQYF. The chain combines TRBV7-2 with TRBJ2-7; D possibly corresponds to TRBD2 (5 bases). CDR1 SGHTA and CDR2 FQGNSA come from the germline V gene. The CDR3 covers 14 residues. The germline V and J ends were trimmed by 5 bases and 2 bases, with 13 bases remaining between them.

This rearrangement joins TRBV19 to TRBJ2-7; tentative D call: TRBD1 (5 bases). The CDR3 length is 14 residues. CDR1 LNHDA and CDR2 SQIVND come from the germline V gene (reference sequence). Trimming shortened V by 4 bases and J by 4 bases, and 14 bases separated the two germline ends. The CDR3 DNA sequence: TGTGCCAGTAGTACGGTCGTACAGGATTACGAGCAGTACTTC. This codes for CASSTVVQDYEQYF.

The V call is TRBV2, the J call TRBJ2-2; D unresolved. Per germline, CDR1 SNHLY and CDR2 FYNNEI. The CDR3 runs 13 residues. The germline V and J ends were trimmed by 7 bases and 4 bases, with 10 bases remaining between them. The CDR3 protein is CASKPEPTGELFF. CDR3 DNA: TGTGCCAGCAAACCGGAGCCCACCGGGGAGCTGTTTTTT.

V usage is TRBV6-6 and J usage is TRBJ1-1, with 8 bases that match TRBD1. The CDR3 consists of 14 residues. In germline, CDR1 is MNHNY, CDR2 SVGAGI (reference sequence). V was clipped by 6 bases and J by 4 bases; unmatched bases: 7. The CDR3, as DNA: TGTGCCAGCAGCTCCGGGACAGGTGCCACTGAAGCTTTCTTT. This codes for CASSSGTGATEAFF.